This TCR beta chain was recorded in a study of shared clonotypes between healthy human individuals. Study outcomes and limitations: Researchers found naive subsets generally carried larger estimated richness than memory subsets. In having few donors, the study represented limited genetic and exposure-history diversity. Some naive CD4 clonotypes, 4% to 6%, turned up in common across a few donors.

Original analysis: Filtering differed because ImmunoSEQ produced junction-only sequences that carried no quality scores. The repertoire was sequenced with immunoSEQ multiplex PCR; TCRdb's copy has only in-frame clones and lacks some. V and J calls plus clone size are reproduced from that table; the DNA served to infer D and trimming. The sample has some 1,600,000 clones; 95% to 99% are singletons. Points on this clone: What it recognizes is unknown.

Germline V CDR1 and CDR2: KGHSH, LQKENI. With 3 bases removed from V and 0 bases from J, the gap between germline ends came to 14 bases. The CDR3 contains 16 residues. The genes are TRBV18 and TRBJ1-2; maybe TRBD1 (5 bases). This TCR was recovered from a man under 40 in good health. The specimen was naive CD4+ T cells sorted from blood. Described subset: CD45RA+ positively selected. The CDR3 DNA reads TGTGCCAGCTCACCTACAGGACGGTTAGCTAACTATGGCTACACCTTC. Its translation is CASSPTGRLANYGYTF.